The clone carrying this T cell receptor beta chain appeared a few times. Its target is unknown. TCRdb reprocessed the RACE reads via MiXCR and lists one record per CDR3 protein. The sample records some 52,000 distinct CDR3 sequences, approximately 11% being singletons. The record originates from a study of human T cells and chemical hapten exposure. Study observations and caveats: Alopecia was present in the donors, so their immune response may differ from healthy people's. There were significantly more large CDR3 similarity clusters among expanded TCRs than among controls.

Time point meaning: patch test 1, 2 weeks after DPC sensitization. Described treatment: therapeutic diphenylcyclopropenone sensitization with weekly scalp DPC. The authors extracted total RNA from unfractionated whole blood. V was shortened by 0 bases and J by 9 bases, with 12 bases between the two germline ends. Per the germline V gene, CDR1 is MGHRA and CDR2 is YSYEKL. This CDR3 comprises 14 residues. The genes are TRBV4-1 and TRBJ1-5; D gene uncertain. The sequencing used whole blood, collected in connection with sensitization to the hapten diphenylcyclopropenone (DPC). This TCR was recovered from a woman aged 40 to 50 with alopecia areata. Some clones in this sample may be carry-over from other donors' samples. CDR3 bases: TGCGCCAGCAGCCAAGAGGACCGCGCAGGGCCCCAGCATTTT. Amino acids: CASSQEDRAGPQHF.